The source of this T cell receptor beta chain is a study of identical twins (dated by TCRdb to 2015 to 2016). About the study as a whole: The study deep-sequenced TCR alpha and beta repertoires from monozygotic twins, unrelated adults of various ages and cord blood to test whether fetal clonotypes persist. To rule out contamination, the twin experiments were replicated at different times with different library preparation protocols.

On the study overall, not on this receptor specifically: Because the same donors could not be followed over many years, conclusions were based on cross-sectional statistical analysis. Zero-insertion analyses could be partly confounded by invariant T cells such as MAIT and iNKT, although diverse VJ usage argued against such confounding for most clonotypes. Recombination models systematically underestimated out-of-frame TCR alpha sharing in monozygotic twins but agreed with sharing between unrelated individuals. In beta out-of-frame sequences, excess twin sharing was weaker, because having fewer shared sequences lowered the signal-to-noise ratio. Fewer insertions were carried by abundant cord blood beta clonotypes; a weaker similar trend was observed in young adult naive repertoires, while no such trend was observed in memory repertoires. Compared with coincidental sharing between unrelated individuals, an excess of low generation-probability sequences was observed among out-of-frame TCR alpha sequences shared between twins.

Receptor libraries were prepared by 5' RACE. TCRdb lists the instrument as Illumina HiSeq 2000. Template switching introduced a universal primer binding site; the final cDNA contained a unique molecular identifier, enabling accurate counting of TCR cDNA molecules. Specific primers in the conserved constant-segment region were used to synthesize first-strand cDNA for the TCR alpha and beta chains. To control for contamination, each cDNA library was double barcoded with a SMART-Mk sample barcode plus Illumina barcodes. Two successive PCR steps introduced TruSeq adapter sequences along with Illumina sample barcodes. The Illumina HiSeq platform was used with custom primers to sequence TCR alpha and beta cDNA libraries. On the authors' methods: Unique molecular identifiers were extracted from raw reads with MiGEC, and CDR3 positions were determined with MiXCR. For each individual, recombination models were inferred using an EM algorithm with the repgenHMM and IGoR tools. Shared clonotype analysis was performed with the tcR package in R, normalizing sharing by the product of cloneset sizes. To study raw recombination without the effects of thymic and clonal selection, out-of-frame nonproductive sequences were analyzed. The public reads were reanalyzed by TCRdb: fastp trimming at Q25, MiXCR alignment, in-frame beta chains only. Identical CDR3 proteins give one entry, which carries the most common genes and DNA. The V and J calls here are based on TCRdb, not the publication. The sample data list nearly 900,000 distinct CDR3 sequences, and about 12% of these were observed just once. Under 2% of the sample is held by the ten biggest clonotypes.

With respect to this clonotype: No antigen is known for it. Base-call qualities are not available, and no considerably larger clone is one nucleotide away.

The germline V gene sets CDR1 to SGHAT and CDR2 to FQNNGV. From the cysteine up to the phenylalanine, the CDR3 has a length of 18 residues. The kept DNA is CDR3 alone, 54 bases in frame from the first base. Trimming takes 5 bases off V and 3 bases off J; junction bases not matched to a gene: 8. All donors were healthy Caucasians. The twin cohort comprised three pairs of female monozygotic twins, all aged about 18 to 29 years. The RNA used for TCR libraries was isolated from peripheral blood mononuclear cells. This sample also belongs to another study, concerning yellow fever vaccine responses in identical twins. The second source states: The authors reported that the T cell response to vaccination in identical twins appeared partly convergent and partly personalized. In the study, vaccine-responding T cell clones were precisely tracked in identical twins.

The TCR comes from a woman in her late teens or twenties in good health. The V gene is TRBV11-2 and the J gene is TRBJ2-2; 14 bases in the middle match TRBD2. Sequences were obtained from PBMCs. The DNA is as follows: TGTGCCAGCAGCCAATTCGGACTAGCGGGAGGCTACACCGGGGAGCTGTTTTTT. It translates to CASSQFGLAGGYTGELFF.